The sample holds one count of the clone carrying this T cell receptor beta chain. This entry is derived from a study of blood T cell repertoires in COVID-19. Study as a whole: Collection of acute and convalescent COVID-19 samples took place in the United States, Italy and Spain. PBMCs, B-cell-depleted T cells, or T cells provided the cDNA or gDNA that made up the material.

This CDR3 comprises 14 residues. Germline CDR1 reads MNHEY; CDR2 reads SMNVEV (reference sequence). J gave up 1 base and V 5 bases, and 0 bases lay outside the gene matches. Original processing methods: Amplification with reference gene primers provided the estimates of nucleated cell counts. Assay: immunoSEQ multiplex PCR; the TCRdb copy retains only in-frame clones and omits some. V and J calls and clone size come straight from that table; D and trimming were deduced from the DNA. This table holds around 74,000 clones, around 88% found once. The source is a man aged 30-40 years with acute or convalescent COVID-19. This sequence joins TRBV27 and TRBJ2-2; TRBD2 aligns across 8 bases. The sequenced material came from peripheral blood. CDR3 loop: CASSAGGNTGELFF. CDR3 coding DNA: TGTGCCAGCAGTGCGGGAGGGAACACCGGGGAGCTGTTTTTT.